The clone carrying this TCR beta chain was seen a handful of times. As yet, its antigen is unknown. This specimen belongs to a study of T cells after yellow fever vaccination. Study conclusions and caveats: Reappearance after the booster was seen for most primary-vaccination clones, at 95% to 97% CD4 and 85% to 90% CD8. Repertoires obtained by FACS sorting could include abundant clonotypes that entered as contaminants from the bulk population.

CDR1 and CDR2 from the germline V gene are MNHEY and SVGAGI. V shed 4 bases, J shed 6 bases, and the junction held 2 bases outside the gene matches. This CDR3 has 13 amino acids. The TCR cDNA carried a universal primer site and UMIs from 5'RACE template switching. TCRdb passed the 5' RACE reads through MiXCR, listing each CDR3 protein once. The top ten hold approximately 39% of the sample, which has under 150,000 distinct CDR3 sequences, roughly 15% seen once. The specimen was CD8+ T cells sorted from PBMCs, collected 5 days after the yellow fever booster vaccination. The chain combines TRBV6-5 with TRBJ2-1, with 8 bases lining up with TRBD2. The clonotype was recovered from a man aged 18 to 29 who received the YFV17D yellow fever vaccine. The CDR3 DNA reads as TGTGCCAGCAGTTCAGGACTAGCCAATGAGCAGTTCTTC. Its protein product is CASSSGLANEQFF.